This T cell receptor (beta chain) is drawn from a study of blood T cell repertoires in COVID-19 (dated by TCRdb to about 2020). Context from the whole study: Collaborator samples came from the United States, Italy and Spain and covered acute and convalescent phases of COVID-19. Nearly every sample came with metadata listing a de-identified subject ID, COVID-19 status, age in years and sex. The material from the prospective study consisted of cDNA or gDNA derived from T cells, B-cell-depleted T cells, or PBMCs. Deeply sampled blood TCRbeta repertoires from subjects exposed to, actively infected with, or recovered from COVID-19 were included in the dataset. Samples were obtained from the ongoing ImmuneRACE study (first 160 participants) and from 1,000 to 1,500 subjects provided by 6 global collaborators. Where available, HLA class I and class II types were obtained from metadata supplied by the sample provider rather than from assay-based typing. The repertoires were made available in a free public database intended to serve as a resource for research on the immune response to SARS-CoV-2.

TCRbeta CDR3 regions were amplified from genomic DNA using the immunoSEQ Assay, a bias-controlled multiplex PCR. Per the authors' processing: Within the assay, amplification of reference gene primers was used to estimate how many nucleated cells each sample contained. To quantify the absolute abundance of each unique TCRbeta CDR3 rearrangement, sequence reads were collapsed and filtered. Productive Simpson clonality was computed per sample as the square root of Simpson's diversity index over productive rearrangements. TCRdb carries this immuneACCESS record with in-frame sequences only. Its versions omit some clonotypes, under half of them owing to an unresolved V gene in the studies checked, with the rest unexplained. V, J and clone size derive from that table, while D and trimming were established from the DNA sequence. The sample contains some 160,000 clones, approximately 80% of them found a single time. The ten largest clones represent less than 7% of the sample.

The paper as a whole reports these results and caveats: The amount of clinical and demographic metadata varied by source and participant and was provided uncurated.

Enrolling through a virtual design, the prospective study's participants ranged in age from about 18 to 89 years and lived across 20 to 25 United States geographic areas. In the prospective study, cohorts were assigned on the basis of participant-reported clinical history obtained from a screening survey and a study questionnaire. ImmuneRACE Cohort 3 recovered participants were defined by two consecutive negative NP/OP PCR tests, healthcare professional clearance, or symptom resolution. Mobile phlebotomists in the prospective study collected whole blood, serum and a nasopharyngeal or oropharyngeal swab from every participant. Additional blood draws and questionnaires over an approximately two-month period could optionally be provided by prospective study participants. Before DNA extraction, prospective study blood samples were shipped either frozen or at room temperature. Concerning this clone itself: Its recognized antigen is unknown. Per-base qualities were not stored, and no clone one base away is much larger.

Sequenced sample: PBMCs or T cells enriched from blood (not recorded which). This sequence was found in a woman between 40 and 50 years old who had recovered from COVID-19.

The CDR3 protein sequence reads: CASSLALSTEAFF. The sequenced DNA is TGTGCCAGCAGCTTAGCTCTCAGCACTGAAGCTTTCTTT. Rearrangement joined TRBV7-8 to TRBJ1-1; the D gene lacks a confident call. The cysteine opens and the phenylalanine closes a CDR3 of 13 amino acids. Only the CDR3 DNA stays, 39 bases, in frame from base 1. CDR1 and CDR2 are drawn from the germline V gene: SGHVS, FQNEAQ. Trimming costs V 0 bases and J 4 bases, and their ends lie 6 bases apart.